The 26 T cell receptor beta chains listed next were all sequenced from one sample in a study of OX40 agonist ivuxolimab in advanced cancers. Assay: immunoSEQ multiplex PCR; the TCRdb copy retains only in-frame clones and omits some. The sample holds roughly 46,000 clones, 70% to 90% seen once. The starting material was CD4+ or CD8+ T cells sorted from blood, obtained in a trial of the OX40 agonist ivuxolimab. Source of these receptors: an adult with an advanced solid tumor such as melanoma, head and neck, liver or kidney cancer.

J is TRBJ1-2 and V is TRBV6-1; D not certain. V dropped 6 bases and J dropped 4 bases, with 18 bases sitting between them. In germline, CDR1 is MNHNS, CDR2 SASEGT. The CDR3 contains 15 residues. The CDR3 here is CASRDPSFVVYGYTF. Here the CDR3 DNA reads TGTGCCAGCAGGGACCCCAGTTTTGTAGTCTATGGCTACACCTTC.

This sequence joins TRBV2 and TRBJ2-7, with 7 nucleotides matching TRBD1. Trimming at V came to 9 bases and at J to 1 base, leaving 6 bases not matched to a gene. CDR3 length: 13 amino acids. The germline V gene has CDR1 SNHLY and CDR2 FYNNEI. CDR3 loop: CASRQGVSYEQYF. For the CDR3, the DNA is TGTGCCAGTAGACAGGGAGTTTCCTACGAGCAGTACTTC.

This rearrangement joins TRBV7-8 to TRBJ2-2; D uncertain. V was shortened by 1 base and J by 6 bases, with 9 bases between the two germline ends. Germline assignment: CDR1 SGHVS and CDR2 FQNEAQ. This CDR3 has 14 residues. This CDR3 reads CASSLVSFAGELFF. CDR3 nucleotide sequence: TGTGCCAGCAGCTTAGTTTCGTTTGCCGGGGAGCTGTTTTTT.

This clone was detected only a few times. This rearrangement joins TRBV10-1 to TRBJ2-7; 9 nucleotides line up with TRBD2. CDR1 is WNHNN, CDR2 SYGVQD, per germline (reference sequence). The V segment lost 4 bases and the J segment 4 bases; nucleotides outside the gene matches: 5. This CDR3 is 14 amino acids long. The CDR3 region is CASSGSGSGYEQYF. Written as DNA, the CDR3 is TGCGCCAGCAGTGGTAGCGGGAGCGGGTACGAGCAGTACTTC.

The V gene is TRBV6-6, the J gene TRBJ2-7; no definite D call. Deletions cut 11 bases from V and 5 bases from J, with 13 bases between. Germline V gene lookup returns CDR1 MNHNY and CDR2 SVGAGI (reference sequence). CDR3 length: 11 residues. CDR3 loop: CAARFWDEQYF. CDR3 in DNA: TGTGCCGCCCGGTTCTGGGACGAGCAGTACTTC.

This clone has just a few counts. The chain combines TRBV5-6 with TRBJ2-5; TRBD1 matches 7 bases. Trimming at V came to 1 base and at J to 0 bases, leaving 9 bases not matched to a gene. Germline CDR1 SGHDT, CDR2 YYEEEE. The CDR3 loop spans 17 amino acids. Written as DNA, the CDR3 is TGTGCCAGCAGCTTGAAGGGACAGTCAGAGTACCAAGAGACCCAGTACTTC. As protein: CASSLKGQSEYQETQYF.

J is TRBJ1-1 and V is TRBV18; 8 bases map to TRBD1. Germline CDR1 and CDR2: KGHSH and LQKENI. The J segment lost 5 bases and the V segment lost 3 bases, leaving 8 bases of the junction unmatched. The CDR3 has 15 amino acids. The CDR3 DNA sequence: TGTGCCAGCTCACCTAGACAGGGGAGAGTGACTGAAGCTTTCTTT. This gives the protein CASSPRQGRVTEAFF.

The V and J genes are TRBV19 and TRBJ2-2; D is uncertain. The CDR3 spans 14 residues. Germline loops: CDR1 LNHDA, CDR2 SQIVND (reference sequence). V lost 7 bases and J lost 5, with 14 bases in between. The chain's CDR3 is CASTHQFRTGELFF. The CDR3, as DNA: TGTGCCAGTACCCATCAATTTAGGACCGGGGAGCTGTTTTTT. Together with reference TRBV19 and TRBJ2-2, the CDR3 gives the full variable domain: DGGITQSPKYLFRKEGQNVTLSCEQNLNHDAMYWYRQDPGQGLRLIYYSQIVNDFQKGDIAEGYSVSREKKESFPLTVTSAQKNPTAFYLCASTHQFRTGELFFGEGSRLTVL.

The J gene is TRBJ2-3, the V gene TRBV7-8, with D maybe TRBD2 (7 bases). The CDR3 has 13 amino acids. Germline CDR1 and CDR2: SGHVS and FQNEAQ. Trimming left V 5 bases short and J 13 bases short, with 19 bases between. The CDR3 region is CASSVLGGRPKYF. The CDR3 region has the DNA TGTGCCAGCAGCGTATTGGGGGGGCGACCGAAGTATTTT.

The CDR3 reads CASSQGLAGDTDTQYF. The CDR3 DNA follows: TGTGCCAGCAGTCAAGGACTAGCGGGAGATACAGATACGCAGTATTTT. The chain recombines TRBV5-4 with TRBJ2-3; 13 bases align to TRBD2. This CDR3 contains 16 residues. The germline gives CDR1 SGHNT, CDR2 YYREEE (reference sequence). V was pared by 5 bases and J by 3 bases, with 6 bases of the junction left unmatched.

The V call is TRBV2, the J call TRBJ1-4; perhaps TRBD1 as D (5 bases). V was pared by 6 bases and J by 4 bases, with 12 bases between. This CDR3 has 14 residues. Per the germline V gene, CDR1 is SNHLY and CDR2 is FYNNEI. The CDR3 protein is CASRPQDNNEKLFF. The DNA for the CDR3 is TGTGCCAGCAGACCACAGGACAATAATGAAAAACTGTTTTTT.

This clone was seen more than once but under ten times. This sequence joins TRBV9 and TRBJ2-2; 9 bases map to TRBD2. The CDR3 has 16 amino acids. The germline gives CDR1 SGDLS, CDR2 YYNGEE. V shed 1 base and J 4 bases; nucleotides not matched to a gene: 5. In DNA, the CDR3 is TGTGCCAGCAGCGTATTTGCTAGCGGGACCACCGGGGAGCTGTTTTTT. This sequence encodes CASSVFASGTTGELFF.

The chain recombines TRBV5-1 with TRBJ2-7, with D possibly TRBD2 on 6 matching bases. Trimming removed 4 bases from V and 5 bases from J, with 10 bases in between. The CDR3 extends over 12 amino acids. Looked up from germline, CDR1 is SGHRS and CDR2 is YFSETQ. CDR3 DNA sequence: TGCGCCAGCAGCATGACGGGGGACGAGCAGTACTTC. This gives the protein CASSMTGDEQYF.

This chain joins TRBV11-2 and TRBJ1-1; a possible D gene is TRBD1 (6 bases). Looked up from germline, CDR1 is SGHAT and CDR2 is FQNNGV. The CDR3 is made up of 13 amino acids. V shed 5 bases and J shed 2 bases, with 9 bases lying between them. CDR3 sequence (DNA): TGTGCCAGCAGCGTACAGGGTAACACTGAAGCTTTCTTT. Its translation: CASSVQGNTEAFF.

The count of this clone is one. The V gene is TRBV11-3, the J gene TRBJ2-1; TRBD1 agrees at 10 bases. The CDR3 covers 16 residues. After removal of 4 bases from V and 7 bases from J, the junction contained 10 bases not matched to a gene. Germline CDR1 and CDR2: SGHNT and YENEEA. CDR3 protein: CASSSWTGGDTNEQFF. The CDR3 nucleotides are TGTGCCAGCAGCTCCTGGACAGGGGGGGACACAAATGAGCAGTTCTTC.

This sequence joins TRBV19 and TRBJ1-1; D not certain. The V end lost 6 bases, the J end lost 1 base, and 12 bases lay between the germline ends. The germline V gene has CDR1 LNHDA and CDR2 SQIVND (reference sequence). CDR3 length: 14 amino acids. DNA of the CDR3: TGTGCCAGTAGGAAGGGCCCGGCGAACACTGAAGCTTTCTTT. Protein sequence: CASRKGPANTEAFF. The full variable domain, rest sourced from reference TRBV19 and TRBJ1-1, is DGGITQSPKYLFRKEGQNVTLSCEQNLNHDAMYWYRQDPGQGLRLIYYSQIVNDFQKGDIAEGYSVSREKKESFPLTVTSAQKNPTAFYLCASRKGPANTEAFFGQGTRLTVV.

V gene TRBV27 combines with J gene TRBJ2-7; tentative D call: TRBD2 (7 bases). The CDR3 length is 14 residues. Germline CDR1 and CDR2: MNHEY and SMNVEV (reference sequence). V was cut by 4 bases and J by 4 bases, with 14 bases left in between. CDR3 sequence reads: CASSWGGGRYEQYF. The CDR3 DNA sequence: TGTGCCAGCAGTTGGGGAGGGGGGCGGTACGAGCAGTACTTC.

This clone was observed once. This chain connects TRBV13 to TRBJ1-2; a possible D gene is TRBD1 (5 bases). The CDR3 covers 17 residues. The germline CDR1 and CDR2 sequences are PRHDT and FYEKMQ (reference sequence). V lost 0 bases to trimming and J lost 5 bases, with 19 bases between them. CDR3 DNA sequence: TGTGCCAGCAGCTTAGGACCCACTGGCGGGGACGTGTATGGCTACACCTTC. This gives the protein CASSLGPTGGDVYGYTF. Full variable domain (missing parts from reference TRBV13 and TRBJ1-2): AAGVIQSPRHLIKEKRETATLKCYPIPRHDTVYWYQQGPGQDPQFLISFYEKMQSDKGSIPDRFSAQQFSDYHSELNMSSLELGDSALYFCASSLGPTGGDVYGYTFGSGTRLTVV.

There are a few counts of this clone. In nucleotides, the CDR3 is TGTGCCAGCACTGAAGCTTTTTACAATGAGCAGTTCTTC. Translated: CASTEAFYNEQFF. This chain uses TRBV11-2 with TRBJ2-1, with unresolved D. V gave up 7 bases and J gave up 4 bases, with 11 bases separating them. The germline V gene encodes CDR1 SGHAT and CDR2 FQNNGV. The CDR3 sequence is 13 residues long.

This clone is judged medium-sized. V is TRBV18 and J is TRBJ1-5, with D uncertain. Deletions cut 3 bases from V and 2 bases from J, with 11 bases between. This CDR3 spans 15 amino acids. Germline CDR1 reads KGHSH; CDR2 reads LQKENI. The CDR3 sequence: CASSPLSDGNQPQHF. CDR3 bases: TGTGCCAGCTCACCGTTGAGTGACGGCAATCAGCCCCAGCATTTT.

This sequence joins TRBV5-1 and TRBJ2-2, with 8 positions matching TRBD1. Germline CDR1 is SGHRS and CDR2 is YFSETQ. This CDR3 region has 16 residues. Losses at the gene ends were 3 bases for V and 4 bases for J; bases not matched to a gene: 8. The CDR3 sequence is CASSSTAQGGTGELFF. In nucleotides, the CDR3 is TGCGCCAGCAGCTCAACGGCACAGGGGGGCACCGGGGAGCTGTTTTTT. The full variable domain, rest sourced from reference TRBV5-1 and TRBJ2-2, is KAGVTQTPRYLIKTRGQQVTLSCSPISGHRSVSWYQQTPGQGLQFLFEYFSETQRNKGNFPGRFSGRQFSNSRSEMNVSTLELGDSALYLCASSSTAQGGTGELFFGEGSRLTVL.

The chain couples TRBV4-1 to TRBJ1-4; no definite D call. Trimming left V 1 base short and J 8 bases short, with 11 bases between. Germline V gene data show CDR1 as MGHRA and CDR2 as YSYEKL. This CDR3 region has 14 residues. The CDR3 DNA follows: TGCGCCAGCAGCCAAGTCGTCGCCGGGGAAAAACTGTTTTTT. Its translation: CASSQVVAGEKLFF.

The V gene is TRBV29-1, the J gene TRBJ2-3; 8 bases align to TRBD2. V shed 6 bases and J 2 bases; nucleotides not matched to a gene: 7. The germline V gene encodes CDR1 SQVTM and CDR2 ANQGSEA. The CDR3 has 14 amino acids. The CDR3 coding sequence is TGCAGCGTAATTAGCGGGACCCACACAGATACGCAGTATTTT. Protein sequence: CSVISGTHTDTQYF.

A single count supports this clone. This rearrangement joins TRBV23-1 to TRBJ1-2, with D unresolved. TRBV23-1 qualifies as an ORF whose function is uncertain. Trimming took off 7 bases at V and 2 bases at J, with 23 bases between the two ends. The CDR3 sequence is 17 residues long. As DNA, the CDR3 is TGCGCCAGCAAGTCATATGGAATCCGGGAGACGAACTATGGCTACACCTTC. This translates into CASKSYGIRETNYGYTF.

The rearrangement joins TRBV27 to TRBJ2-4, with D possibly TRBD2 on 6 matching bases. Germline V gene data show CDR1 as MNHEY and CDR2 as SMNVEV (reference sequence). The ends were cut back, 8 bases at V and 0 bases at J, with 8 bases in the middle. The CDR3 contains 13 residues. The CDR3 coding sequence is TGTGCCAGCCGGGGGTTAGCCAAAAACATTCAGTACTTC. Protein sequence: CASRGLAKNIQYF.

The chain recombines TRBV7-3 with TRBJ2-1, with D possibly matching TRBD2 (6 bases). Germline loops: CDR1 SGHTA, CDR2 FQGTGA. Between the trimmed V and J ends, which lost 3 bases and 1 base, there was a span of 10 bases. The CDR3 covers 15 residues. For the CDR3, the DNA is TGTGCCAGCAGCTTTAGCGGACCATCCTACAATGAGCAGTTCTTC. Translated, it gives CASSFSGPSYNEQFF.